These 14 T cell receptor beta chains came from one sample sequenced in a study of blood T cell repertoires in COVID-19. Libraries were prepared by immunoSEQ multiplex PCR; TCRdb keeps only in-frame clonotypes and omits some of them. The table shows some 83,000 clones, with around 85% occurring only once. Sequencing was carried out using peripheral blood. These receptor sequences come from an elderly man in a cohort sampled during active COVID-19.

The DNA of the CDR3 is TGTGCCAGCAGTCAGCGTAGCGGGGGGCAGACGAACACCGGGGAGCTGTTTTTT. Its protein product is CASSQRSGGQTNTGELFF. The genes are TRBV6-6 and TRBJ2-2; 10 bases match TRBD2. The germline CDR1 and CDR2 sequences are MNHNY and SVGAGI (reference sequence). The CDR3 contains 18 residues. J was trimmed by 0 bases and V by 5 bases; bases with no gene match: 9.

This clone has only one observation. CDR3 loop: CASSLGSGTGYNEQFF. For the CDR3, the DNA is TGTGCCAGCAGCTTGGGCTCGGGGACAGGCTACAATGAGCAGTTCTTC. The chain uses TRBV5-5 and TRBJ2-1, with 8 bases identical to TRBD1. Germline CDR1 SGHKS, CDR2 YYEKEE (reference sequence). The trim removed 0 bases at V and 3 bases at J, leaving 5 bases unmatched. The CDR3 contains 16 residues.

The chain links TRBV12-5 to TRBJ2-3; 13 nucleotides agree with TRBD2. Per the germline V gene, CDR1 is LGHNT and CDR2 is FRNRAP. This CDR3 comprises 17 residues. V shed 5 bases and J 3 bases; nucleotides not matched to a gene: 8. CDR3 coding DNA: TGTGCTAGTGGTCTAGGACTAGCGGGGGTGGGAACAGATACGCAGTATTTT. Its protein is CASGLGLAGVGTDTQYF.

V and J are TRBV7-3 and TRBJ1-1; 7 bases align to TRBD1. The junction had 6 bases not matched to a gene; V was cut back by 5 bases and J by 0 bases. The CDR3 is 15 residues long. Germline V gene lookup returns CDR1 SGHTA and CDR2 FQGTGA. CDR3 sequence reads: CASSLTGTVNTEAFF. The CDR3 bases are TGTGCCAGCAGCCTGACCGGGACAGTGAACACTGAAGCTTTCTTT. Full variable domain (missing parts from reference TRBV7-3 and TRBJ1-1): GAGVSQTPSNKVTEKGKYVELRCDPISGHTALYWYRQSLGQGPEFLIYFQGTGAADDSGLPNDRFFAVRPEGSVSTLKIQRTERGDSAVYLCASSLTGTVNTEAFFGQGTRLTVV.

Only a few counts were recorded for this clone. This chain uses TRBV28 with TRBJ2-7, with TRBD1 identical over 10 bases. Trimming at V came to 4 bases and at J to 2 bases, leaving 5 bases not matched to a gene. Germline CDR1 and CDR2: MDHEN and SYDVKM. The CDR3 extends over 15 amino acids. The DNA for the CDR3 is TGTGCCAGCAGTTCACCGGGACAGGGGACCTACGAGCAGTACGTC. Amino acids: CASSSPGQGTYEQYV.

In DNA, the CDR3 is TGTGCCAGCAGCTTGGAGGGGGCCGCATACGAGCAGTACTTC. Encoded protein: CASSLEGAAYEQYF. The chain recombines TRBV5-4 with TRBJ2-7; 7 positions match TRBD1. V gave up 0 bases and J gave up 4 bases; unmatched junction bases: 4. The CDR3 consists of 14 residues. Germline V gene data show CDR1 as SGHNT and CDR2 as YYREEE (reference sequence). Looking up the rest from reference TRBV5-4 and TRBJ2-7 gives the full variable domain: ETGVTQSPTHLIKTRGQQVTLRCSSQSGHNTVSWYQQALGQGPQFIFQYYREEENGRGNFPPRFSGLQFPNYSSELNVNALELDDSALYLCASSLEGAAYEQYFGPGTRLTVT.

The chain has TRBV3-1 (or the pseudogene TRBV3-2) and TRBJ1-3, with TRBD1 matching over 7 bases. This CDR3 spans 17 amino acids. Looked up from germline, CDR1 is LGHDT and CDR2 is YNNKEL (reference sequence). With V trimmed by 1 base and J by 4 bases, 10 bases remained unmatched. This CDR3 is CASSQGWDRNFGNTIYF. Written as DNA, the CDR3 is TGTGCCAGCAGCCAAGGTTGGGACAGAAATTTCGGAAACACCATATATTTT.

CDR3 sequence reads: CASSLAGRVDYGYTF. In DNA form, the CDR3 reads TGTGCCAGCAGCTTGGCCGGCAGGGTAGACTATGGCTACACCTTC. The chain couples TRBV5-4 to TRBJ1-2, with a weak D call TRBD1 (5 bases). With 0 bases removed from V and 3 bases from J, the gap between germline ends came to 12 bases. The CDR3 covers 15 residues. Looked up from germline, CDR1 is SGHNT and CDR2 is YYREEE (reference sequence).

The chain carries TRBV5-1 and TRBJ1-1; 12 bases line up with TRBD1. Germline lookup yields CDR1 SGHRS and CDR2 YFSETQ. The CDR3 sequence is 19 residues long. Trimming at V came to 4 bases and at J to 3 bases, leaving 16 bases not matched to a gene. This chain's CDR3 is CASSRNPGQGAPTDTEAFF. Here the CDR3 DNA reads TGCGCCAGCAGCCGCAATCCGGGACAGGGGGCACCTACGGACACTGAAGCTTTCTTT.

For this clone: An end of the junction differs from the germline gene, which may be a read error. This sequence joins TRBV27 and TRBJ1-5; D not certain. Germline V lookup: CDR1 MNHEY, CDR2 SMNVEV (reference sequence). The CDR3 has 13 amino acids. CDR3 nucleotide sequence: TGTGCCAGCACCCTCTATAGTGCAGGCAAATTATATTTT. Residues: CASTLYSAGKLYF.

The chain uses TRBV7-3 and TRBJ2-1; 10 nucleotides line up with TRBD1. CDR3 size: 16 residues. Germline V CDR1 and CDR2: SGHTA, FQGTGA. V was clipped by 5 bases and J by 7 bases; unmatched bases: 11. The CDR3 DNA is TGTGCCAGCAGCCCCCGTTCGACAGGGGGCGGGAATGAGCAGTTCTTC. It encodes CASSPRSTGGGNEQFF.

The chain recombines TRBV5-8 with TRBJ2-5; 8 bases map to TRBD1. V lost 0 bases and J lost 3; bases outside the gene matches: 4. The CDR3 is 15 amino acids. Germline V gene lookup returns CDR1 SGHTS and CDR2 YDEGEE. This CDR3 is CASSLGTGLEETQYF. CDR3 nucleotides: TGTGCCAGCAGCTTGGGGACAGGGCTGGAAGAGACCCAGTACTTC.

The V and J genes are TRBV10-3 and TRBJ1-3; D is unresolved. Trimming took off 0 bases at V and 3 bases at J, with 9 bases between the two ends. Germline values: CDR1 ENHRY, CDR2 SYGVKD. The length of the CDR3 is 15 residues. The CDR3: CAISESSFFGNTIYF. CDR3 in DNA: TGTGCCATCAGTGAGTCGAGTTTTTTTGGAAACACCATATATTTT.

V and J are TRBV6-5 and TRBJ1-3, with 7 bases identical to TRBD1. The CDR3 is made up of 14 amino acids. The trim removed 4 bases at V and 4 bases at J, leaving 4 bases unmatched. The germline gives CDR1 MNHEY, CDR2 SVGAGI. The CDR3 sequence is CASSSGTEGNTIYF. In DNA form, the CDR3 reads TGTGCCAGCAGTTCCGGGACAGAAGGAAACACCATATATTTT.